This note documents a single TCR beta chain sequence. Primed by a sample-barcoded 5' primer and a J-beta primer mix, a second PCR proceeded for about 6 to 11 cycles. MiXCR was run by TCRdb on the 5' RACE reads, yielding one entry per CDR3 protein. Among 650,000 to 1,000,000 distinct CDR3 sequences listed, about 34% were seen once. The germline V gene has CDR1 ENHRY and CDR2 SYGVKD. The CDR3 is 16 amino acids. V dropped 2 bases and J dropped 2; count of bases not matched to a gene: 7. The data were taken from a study of blood T cells in healthy people across ages. Study information: About one barcoded beta molecule was captured per two T cells (by template switching).

The receptor comes from a man aged 18 to 29 in good health. Sequenced sample: blood. The genes are TRBV10-3 and TRBJ2-3, with 7 bases matching TRBD1. The DNA of the CDR3 is TGTGCCATCAGTGAGCCCCGGGACAGCTTCACAGATACGCAGTATTTT. Its translation is CAISEPRDSFTDTQYF.